This T cell receptor (beta chain) emerged from a study of T-cell memory formation after mild COVID-19. This clonotype turned up a few times. TCRdb itself ran the 5' RACE reads through MiXCR, one entry per CDR3 protein. The data hold 340,000 or so distinct CDR3 sequences, with over 10% observed a single time. CDR3 length: 13 amino acids. Trimming cost V 6 bases and J 5 bases, with 13 bases left between them. CDR1 and CDR2 (germline): MNHEY, SVGAGI. This receptor was obtained from a man younger than 35 who had mild COVID-19 (a few samples of this study predate the infection). Cell type and time point are not known. The V and J genes are TRBV6-5 and TRBJ1-1; D remains unclear. What was sequenced was PBMCs or a T cell subset sorted from them (not recorded which). DNA of the CDR3: TGTGCCAGCAGAAAGCCTCGGGAGACTGAAGCTTTCTTT. Encoded protein: CASRKPRETEAFF.